The 5 T cell receptor beta chains below come from one sample, sequenced in a study of T-cell memory formation after mild COVID-19. TCRdb re-analysed the 5' RACE reads in MiXCR, keeping a single row per CDR3 protein. This table has some 310,000 distinct CDR3 sequences, 20% to 25% appearing once. Material: PBMCs or a T cell subset sorted from them (not recorded which). The receptors were gathered from a man between 18 and 29 years old who had mild COVID-19 (a few samples of this study predate the infection). Cell type and time point are not known.

The V call is TRBV6-5, the J call TRBJ2-3; D not certain. The CDR3 consists of 15 residues. Germline V lookup: CDR1 MNHEY, CDR2 SVGAGI. The V gene lost 6 bases and the J gene lost 3 bases, with 16 bases spanning the gap. CDR3 sequence: CASRLGPTSTDTQYF. CDR3 coding DNA: TGTGCCAGCAGGCTCGGCCCTACCTCGACAGATACGCAGTATTTT.

This clonotype was picked up a small number of times. This sequence joins TRBV5-1 and TRBJ2-3, with 12 bases that match TRBD2. The germline gives CDR1 SGHRS, CDR2 YFSETQ. The ends lost 2 bases at V and 5 bases at J; junction bases unmatched: 6. The CDR3 consists of 16 residues. DNA for the CDR3: TGCGCCAGCAGCTTAGAGACTAGCGGGGGAGGAGATACGCAGTATTTT. Protein product: CASSLETSGGGDTQYF.

This clonotype was counted between two and nine times. The CDR3 loop reads CASSLVPGGYEQYF. The CDR3 DNA reads TGCGCCAGCAGCTTGGTACCAGGGGGATACGAGCAGTACTTC. The V call is TRBV5-1, the J call TRBJ2-7; 7 nucleotides align to TRBD1. CDR1 and CDR2 (germline): SGHRS, YFSETQ. The V and J ends lost 0 bases and 4 bases, in that order; junction bases with no gene match: 4. The CDR3 consists of 14 residues.

This rearrangement joins TRBV6-5 to TRBJ1-1; the match to TRBD1 covers 9 bases. This CDR3 is built from 15 residues. V lost 2 bases to trimming and J lost 7 bases; unmatched junction nucleotides: 8. The germline gives CDR1 MNHEY, CDR2 SVGAGI. DNA for the CDR3: TGTGCCAGCAGTTACGGATACGGGACAGGGATTGAAGCTTTCTTT. Protein: CASSYGYGTGIEAFF.

This clonotype has a handful of counts. J is TRBJ1-5 and V is TRBV12-3 or TRBV12-4; D not resolved. The V and J ends lost 2 bases and 1 base respectively, with 12 bases between them. This CDR3 comprises 16 residues. The CDR3 bases are TGTGCCAGCAGTTTAATAGGTGAAGGGAGCAATCAGCCCCAGCATTTT. It yields the protein CASSLIGEGSNQPQHF.